Below, one TCR beta chain is given with its context. The antigen is not known. This CDR3 is built from 15 residues. Unmatched junction bases numbered 6, after V lost 2 bases and J lost 5 bases. CDR1 is MNHEY, CDR2 SVGAGI, per germline. These data originate in a study of cytomegalovirus exposure and HLA in healthy donors. Study overall: Among some 400 genotyped donors, about 80% fell in the Caucasian-associated ancestry cluster. Study observations and caveats: In the analysis, some V segments, TRBV6-2 and TRBV6-3 included, were excluded as indistinguishable.

The PCR ran on 60 Vbeta and 13 Jbeta primers. Profiling relied on immunoSEQ multiplex PCR, and the TCRdb table lists in-frame clones only, not all of them. The sample has about 120,000 clones, roughly 71% seen once. This TCR was sampled from a woman between 35 and 50 years old in good health and CMV-seropositive. The sequenced sample consisted of PBMCs. This rearrangement joins TRBV6-5 to TRBJ2-7; 10 nucleotides match TRBD2. The CDR3 reads CASSYSGRAFHEQYF. DNA of the CDR3: TGTGCCAGCAGTTACAGCGGGAGGGCCTTTCACGAGCAGTACTTC.